This T cell receptor beta chain emerged from a study of T cell responses to AZD1222 COVID-19 vaccine. TCRdb's table, derived via immunoSEQ multiplex PCR, lists solely in-frame clones and lacks some. The sample lists under 200,000 clones, around nine tenths occurring once. Trimming removed 7 bases from V and 2 bases from J, with 21 bases in between. CDR1 and CDR2 from the germline V gene are KGHSH and LQKENI. This CDR3 region has 17 residues. The clonotype comes from an adult in good health. The V call is TRBV18, the J call TRBJ1-5; D may be TRBD1 (6 bases). The source material was peripheral blood, sampled on day 0 of AZD1222 vaccination. This chain's CDR3 is CASLTRTENLGNQPQHF. For the CDR3, the DNA is TGTGCCAGCTTAACAAGGACAGAGAATCTTGGCAATCAGCCCCAGCATTTT.